The 19 T cell receptor beta chains below all came from one sample that was sequenced in a study of T cell repertoires in cytomegalovirus infection (dated by TCRdb to the late 2010s). Taken with the paper, the label for treatment or condition translates to: in vitro stimulation with specific CMV peptide epitopes to enrich CMV-specific T cells. The sequencer listed for this sample is Illumina HiSeq 1500. TCRdb reprocessing: public reads trimmed at Q25 with fastp, clones called with MiXCR, in-frame beta chains kept. Each entry merges the rows of one CDR3 protein and shows their most common DNA and genes. For this sample there are tens of thousands of distinct CDR3 sequences; 20% to 25% appear just once. The ten top clones hold around 70% of the sample. What these receptors recognize is not known. This specimen was CD8+ T cells from cultured PBMCs, taken from culture after CMV antigen stimulation. The receptor set was obtained from a human donor in good health (CMV status not recorded). Some clones in this sample may be carry-over from other donors' samples.

This clonotype occurred a few times. The chain couples TRBV4-2 to TRBJ1-6; no clear D gene. V was cut by 0 bases and J by 1 base, with 16 bases left in between. The CDR3 totals 19 residues. Germline CDR1 is LGHNA and CDR2 is YNFKEQ. CDR3: CASSQESEVISSYNSPLHF. As DNA, the CDR3 is TGTGCCAGCAGCCAAGAATCTGAGGTCATTTCTTCCTATAATTCACCCCTCCACTTT.

This clonotype was found a few times. This chain uses TRBV7-9 with TRBJ1-1; 7 nucleotides agree with TRBD1. This CDR3 is built from 15 residues. Trimming cost V 0 bases and J 3 bases; bases outside gene matches: 4. Germline V gene lookup returns CDR1 SEHNR and CDR2 FQNEAQ (reference sequence). The CDR3: CASSLADTGDTEAFF. As DNA, the CDR3 is TGTGCCAGCAGCTTAGCAGACACAGGGGACACTGAAGCTTTCTTT.

This rearrangement joins TRBV6-2 or TRBV6-3 to TRBJ2-1, with TRBD2 matching 7 bases. With 6 bases clipped from V and 7 bases from J, the junction kept 9 bases outside the gene matches. CDR1 is MNHEY and CDR2 is SVGEGT in the germline V gene. The CDR3 contains 14 residues. CDR3 region: CASSLPGGENEQFF. As DNA, the CDR3 is TGTGCCAGCAGCCTTCCGGGGGGAGAGAATGAGCAGTTCTTC.

This chain joins TRBV12-3 or TRBV12-4 and TRBJ2-7; no clear D gene. Trimming stripped 5 bases from V and 7 bases from J, with 12 bases between. CDR3 length equals 12 residues. CDR3 bases: TGTGCCAGCAGTCATGGGCCGAGGGAGCAGTACTTC. It translates to CASSHGPREQYF.

This clonotype appeared a few times. J is TRBJ2-7 and V is TRBV4-1; TRBD1 might be the D (5 bases). The CDR3 runs to 13 residues. The germline V gene encodes CDR1 MGHRA and CDR2 YSYEKL. Trimming pared 5 bases from V and 0 bases from J, leaving 8 bases between. The DNA for the CDR3 is TGCGCCAGCAGCGAGGACAACTCCTACGAGCAGTACTTC. Encoded protein: CASSEDNSYEQYF.

About this clonotype itself: Germline and junction disagree at one end, which may indicate a read error. V usage is TRBV15 and J usage is TRBJ2-2, with D perhaps TRBD2 (6 bases). The length of the CDR3 is 16 residues. Germline V lookup: CDR1 LNHNV, CDR2 YYDKDF (reference sequence). CDR3 nucleotides: TGTGTCACCAGCAGAGGAGGGGTGTATAAGGCCGGGGAGCTGTTTTTT. Its translation: CVTSRGGVYKAGELFF. Full variable domain (rest looked up from reference TRBV15 and TRBJ2-2): DAMVIQNPRYQVTQFGKPVTLSCSQTLNHNVMYWYQQKSSQAPKLLFHYYDKDFNNEADTPDNFQSRRPNTSFCFLDIRSPGLGDTAMYLCVTSRGGVYKAGELFFGEGSRLTVL.

This clonotype has just a few counts. The rearrangement joins TRBV7-8 to TRBJ2-1, with TRBD2 matching over 9 bases. V lost 1 base, J lost 0 bases, and 10 bases stayed unmatched. CDR1 is SGHVS, CDR2 FQNEAQ, per germline. The CDR3 runs to 19 residues. As DNA, the CDR3 is TGTGCCAGCAGCTTAGAGTTAGGTAGCGGGGGAAGCTCCTACAATGAGCAGTTCTTC. The encoded protein is CASSLELGSGGSSYNEQFF.

Points on this clonotype: The germline gene is not matched at one end of the junction; a read error may be the cause. The chain joins TRBV6-2 or TRBV6-3 to TRBJ2-6, with D possibly matching TRBD1 (6 bases). CDR3 size: 15 residues. Germline CDR1 and CDR2: MNHEY and SVGEGT. The CDR3 region is CARSQEQGWANVLTF. CDR3 DNA: TGTGCCCGCAGTCAAGAACAGGGTTGGGCCAACGTCCTGACTTTC.

This rearrangement joins TRBV10-3 to TRBJ2-3; D gene unclear. The CDR3 spans 14 residues. The germline V gene encodes CDR1 ENHRY and CDR2 SYGVKD. Trimming took 2 bases from V and 2 from J, leaving 8 bases between them. The CDR3 DNA reads as TGTGCCATCAGTGAGAAACTAAACACAGATACGCAGTATTTT. Translating it yields CAISEKLNTDTQYF.

This clonotype was recorded a few times. V gene TRBV24-1 combines with J gene TRBJ1-6; D unclear. CDR3 length: 13 amino acids. CDR1 and CDR2 (germline): KGHDR, SFDVKD. V was shortened by 0 bases and J by 10 bases, with 6 bases between the two germline ends. CDR3 amino acids: CATSDLSGSPLHF. The CDR3 DNA is TGTGCCACCAGTGATTTGTCGGGATCACCCCTCCACTTT.

V gene TRBV7-9 combines with J gene TRBJ2-5, with a tentative D call TRBD1 (5 bases). V lost 2 bases, J lost 1 base, and 8 bases lay in between. CDR1 SEHNR and CDR2 FQNEAQ come from the germline V gene (reference sequence). The CDR3 contains 14 residues. The CDR3 region has the DNA TGTGCCAGCAGCTTACAGGGCACCCAAGAGACCCAGTACTTC. It codes for CASSLQGTQETQYF.

This clonotype has at least ten counts. This chain's CDR3 is CASSLVGTSVYEQYF. In DNA, the CDR3 is TGCGCCAGCAGCTTAGTGGGGACTAGCGTCTACGAGCAGTACTTC. The genes are TRBV5-1 and TRBJ2-7, with TRBD2 identical over 10 bases. Germline V gives CDR1 SGHRS, CDR2 YFSETQ. Germline trimming cut 2 bases from V and 3 bases from J; bases unmatched to any gene: 5. The CDR3 covers 15 residues.

In this sample, this clonotype is medium-sized. V gene TRBV7-9 combines with J gene TRBJ2-1; D is uncertain. V was cut by 2 bases and J by 4 bases, with 3 bases left in between. Germline V lookup: CDR1 SEHNR, CDR2 FQNEAQ (reference sequence). The CDR3 contains 12 residues. CDR3 in amino acids: CASSLLYNEQFF. CDR3 coding DNA: TGTGCCAGCAGCTTACTGTACAATGAGCAGTTCTTC.

A few counts support this clonotype. The chain combines TRBV12-3 or TRBV12-4 with TRBJ1-1; D is unresolved. CDR3 length: 14 residues. The germline V and J ends were trimmed by 3 bases and 0 bases, with 8 bases remaining between them. The CDR3 here is CASSLRALNTEAFF. For the CDR3, the DNA is TGTGCCAGCAGTTTGAGGGCGTTGAACACTGAAGCTTTCTTT.

The rearrangement uses TRBV7-8 and TRBJ2-7; D is possibly TRBD1 or TRBD2 (5 bases each). V lost 5 bases and J 5 bases, leaving 19 bases between the germline ends. Germline CDR1 reads SGHVS; CDR2 reads FQNEAQ. This CDR3 comprises 15 residues. CDR3 coding DNA: TGTGCCAGCAGCCCCATGTCCGGGACCGGGGACGAGCAGTACTTC. Its translation: CASSPMSGTGDEQYF. The whole variable domain, filled in from reference TRBV7-8 and TRBJ2-7, reads GAGVSQSPRYKVAKRGQDVALRCDPISGHVSLFWYQQALGQGPEFLTYFQNEAQLDKSGLPSDRFFAERPEGSVSTLKIQRTQQEDSAVYLCASSPMSGTGDEQYFGPGTRLTVT.

This clonotype was counted only a few times. V gene TRBV7-9 combines with J gene TRBJ1-2; D ambiguous. The CDR3 has 14 residues. Germline V gene lookup returns CDR1 SEHNR and CDR2 FQNEAQ (reference sequence). V was shortened by 1 base and J by 2 bases, with 8 bases between the two germline ends. CDR3 in DNA: TGTGCCAGCAGCTTAGACCTTAGGAACTATGGCTACACCTTC. It encodes CASSLDLRNYGYTF.

The chain is built from TRBV7-2 and TRBJ2-7; TRBD2 matches at 12 bases. V trimming: 1 base; J trimming: 0 bases; junction bases outside the gene matches: 4. Looked up from germline, CDR1 is SGHTA and CDR2 is FQGNSA. This CDR3 has 17 residues. CDR3 region: CASSLGLAGGRSYEQYF. CDR3 bases: TGTGCCAGCAGCTTAGGCCTAGCGGGGGGGCGCTCCTACGAGCAGTACTTC.

This clonotype has just a few counts. The V and J genes are TRBV4-1 and TRBJ2-1; D is uncertain. V lost 4 bases and J 0 bases, leaving 10 bases between the germline ends. Germline CDR1 MGHRA, CDR2 YSYEKL. This CDR3 has 15 amino acids. CDR3: CASSPGRYSYNEQFF. CDR3 nucleotide sequence: TGCGCCAGCAGCCCTGGACGGTACTCCTACAATGAGCAGTTCTTC.

This clonotype appeared a few times. V and J are TRBV7-9 and TRBJ2-7; possibly TRBD1 for D (6 bases). V lost 4 bases and J 0 bases, leaving 10 bases between the germline ends. CDR1 is SEHNR, CDR2 FQNEAQ, per germline (reference sequence). CDR3 length equals 14 residues. CDR3 in amino acids: CASSYGQSSYEQYF. CDR3 DNA sequence: TGTGCCAGCAGCTACGGACAGAGCTCCTACGAGCAGTACTTC.